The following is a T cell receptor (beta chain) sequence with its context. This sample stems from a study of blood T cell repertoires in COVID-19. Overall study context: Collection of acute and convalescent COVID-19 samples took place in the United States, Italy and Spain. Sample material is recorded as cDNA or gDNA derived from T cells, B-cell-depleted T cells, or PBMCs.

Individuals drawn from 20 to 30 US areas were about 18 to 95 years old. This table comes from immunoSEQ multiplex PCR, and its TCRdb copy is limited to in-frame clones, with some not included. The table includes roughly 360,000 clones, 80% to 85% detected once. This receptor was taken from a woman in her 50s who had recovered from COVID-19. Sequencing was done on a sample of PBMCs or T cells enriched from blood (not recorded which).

CDR3 nucleotide sequence: TGTGCCAGCAGTTTTTTGACCGAGAGGACTGAAGCTTTCTTT. Translated: CASSFLTERTEAFF. The rearrangement joins TRBV27 to TRBJ1-1; no definite D call. V gave up 3 bases and J gave up 5 bases, with 13 bases separating them. Germline values: CDR1 MNHEY, CDR2 SMNVEV (reference sequence). This CDR3 comprises 14 residues.